The 2 T cell receptor beta chains presented below share a single source sample, sequenced in a study of T-cell reconstitution after alpha-beta-depleted transplantation in children. Unique molecular identifiers were incorporated into the prepared TCRbeta library. TCRdb re-called the PCR reads with MiXCR, one entry per CDR3 protein. The data show approximately 650,000 distinct CDR3 sequences, over 10% seen once. Sequencing used PBMCs, obtained before TCRalphabeta/CD19-depleted stem cell transplant. The receptors were gathered from a girl aged 2-10 years with congenital amegakaryocytic thrombocytopenia, due to receive a stem cell transplant.

In its sample, this clonotype was seen a few times. The J gene is TRBJ2-4, the V gene TRBV12-3 or TRBV12-4; TRBD2 matches at 13 bases. With 5 bases clipped from V and 3 bases from J, the junction kept 10 bases outside the gene matches. The CDR3 has 18 amino acids. The CDR3 bases are TGTGCCAGCAGTCCGGGACTAGCGGGAATTGAAGGCAAAAACATTCAGTACTTC. Residues: CASSPGLAGIEGKNIQYF.

This clonotype occurred many times. The J gene is TRBJ2-7, the V gene TRBV5-1; possible D gene TRBD2, 5 bases. The germline V and J ends were trimmed by 0 bases and 7 bases, with 11 bases remaining between them. The CDR3 totals 13 residues. Per the germline V gene, CDR1 is SGHRS and CDR2 is YFSETQ. The CDR3 reads CASSLEGPGEQYF. CDR3 bases: TGCGCCAGCAGCTTGGAAGGTCCGGGGGAGCAGTACTTC. The full variable domain, rest sourced from reference TRBV5-1 and TRBJ2-7, is KAGVTQTPRYLIKTRGQQVTLSCSPISGHRSVSWYQQTPGQGLQFLFEYFSETQRNKGNFPGRFSGRQFSNSRSEMNVSTLELGDSALYLCASSLEGPGEQYFGPGTRLTVT.